These T cell receptor beta chains were read from a single sample in a study of T cell repertoires in cytomegalovirus infection. MiXCR, applied by TCRdb to the reads, yields one record per CDR3 protein. Seen here are 50,000 to 60,000 distinct CDR3 sequences, about 20% observed once, and the top ten hold around 80%. These receptors lack a known antigen. The sample consisted of CD8+ T cells from cultured PBMCs, taken from culture after CMV antigen stimulation. The receptor set was obtained from a human donor in good health (CMV status not recorded). Some clones in this sample may be carry-over from other donors' samples. CDR3s leave out the opening cysteine and the closing phenylalanine or tryptophan. The order of the fields is CDR3 length, clone size, V gene, J gene, CDR3 protein. Not every row has a clone size; where given, it reads once, few, many or a size class.

>12|.|TRBV10-3|TRBJ1-5
AISESETRQPQH
>14|.|TRBV7-2|TRBJ2-3
ASNIWGGRKTDTQY
>9|few|TRBV6-5|TRBJ2-2
ASRAGGELF
>11|.|TRBV20-1|TRBJ1-4
SARGGPNEKLF
>13|.|TRBV5-1|TRBJ1-1
ASSPEVGSWTEAF
>13|.|TRBV9|TRBJ1-1
ASSVKGQGVTEAF
>13|medium-sized|TRBV7-6|TRBJ2-3
ASSPSRGATDTQY
>12|few|TRBV5-5|TRBJ2-3
ASSLVGSTDTQY
>14|.|TRBV27|TRBJ2-1
ASSLGLAGGRNEQF
>11|.|TRBV2|TRBJ1-4
ASSEDANEKLF
>15|.|TRBV7-8|TRBJ1-2
ASSRELGTDHNYGYT
>10|.|TRBV12-3/TRBV12-4|TRBJ1-1
ARPMDRGQAF
>14|.|TRBV7-2|TRBJ1-2
AREIWLDGANYGYT
>15|.|TRBV4-1|TRBJ2-3
ASSQDRSGGAGDTQY
>13|.|TRBV6-8|TRBJ2-7
ASSYSIDRAYEQY
>10|.|TRBV6-5|TRBJ2-7
ASSSIDYEQY
>12|few|TRBV7-6|TRBJ1-2
ASSPGGEGYGYT
>12|few|TRBV7-2|TRBJ1-1
ASSLAYGNTEAF
>12|few|TRBV4-1|TRBJ2-1
ASSQDLQSSEQF
>11|.|TRBV7-9|TRBJ2-5
ASSAQGPETQY
>11|few|TRBV5-5|TRBJ2-7
ASSLDTTYEQY
>11|once|TRBV7-9|TRBJ2-2
ASSSGRTGELF
>10|few|TRBV11-3|TRBJ2-1
ASSFGPENQF
>12|.|TRBV28|TRBJ1-5
ASSFALKGQPQH
>14|.|TRBV24-1|TRBJ2-2
ATSDLKTGSTGELF
>12|once|TRBV10-3|TRBJ2-1
AVKGSSEGNEQF
>10|.|TRBV2|TRBJ2-6
ASRDRGNVLT
>12|few|TRBV6-6|TRBJ1-2
ASSARTGRDGYT
>11|.|TRBV5-5|TRBJ1-1
ASRDRMNTEAF
>11|few|TRBV7-8|TRBJ1-5
ASSLWGYQPQH
>18|.|TRBV7-6|TRBJ2-1
ASSGYTTSGGSSSYNEQF
>13|.|TRBV12-3/TRBV12-4|TRBJ2-5
ASSLSGPGMETQY
>12|once|TRBV12-3/TRBV12-4|TRBJ2-3
ASRLAGGGDTQY
>11|.|TRBV30|TRBJ1-1
AWTPGLITEAF